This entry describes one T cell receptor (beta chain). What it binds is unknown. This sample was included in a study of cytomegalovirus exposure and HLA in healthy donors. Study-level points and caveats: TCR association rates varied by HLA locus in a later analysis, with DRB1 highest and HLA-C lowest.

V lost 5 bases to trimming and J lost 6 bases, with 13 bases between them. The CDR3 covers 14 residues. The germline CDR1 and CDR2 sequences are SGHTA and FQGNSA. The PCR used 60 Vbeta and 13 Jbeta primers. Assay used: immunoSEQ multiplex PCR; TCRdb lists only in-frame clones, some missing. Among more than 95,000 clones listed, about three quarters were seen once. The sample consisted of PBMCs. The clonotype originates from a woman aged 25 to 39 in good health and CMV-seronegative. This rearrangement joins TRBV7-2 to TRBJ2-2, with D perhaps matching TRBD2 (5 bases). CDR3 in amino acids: CASSPYSVSGELFF. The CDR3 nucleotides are TGTGCCAGCAGCCCATATAGCGTTTCCGGGGAGCTGTTTTTT.